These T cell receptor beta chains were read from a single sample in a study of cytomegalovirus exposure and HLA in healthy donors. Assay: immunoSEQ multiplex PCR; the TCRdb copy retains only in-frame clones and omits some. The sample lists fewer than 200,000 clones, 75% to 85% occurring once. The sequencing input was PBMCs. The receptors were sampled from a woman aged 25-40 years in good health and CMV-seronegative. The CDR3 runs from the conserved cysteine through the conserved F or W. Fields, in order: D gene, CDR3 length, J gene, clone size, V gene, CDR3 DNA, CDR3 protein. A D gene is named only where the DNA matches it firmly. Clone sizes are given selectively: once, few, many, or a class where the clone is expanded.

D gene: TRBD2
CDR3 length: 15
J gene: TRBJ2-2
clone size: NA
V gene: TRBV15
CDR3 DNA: TGTGCCACCAGCAGAGAAAGGCAGCGGGGGGGGGAGCTGTTTTTT
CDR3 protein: CATSRERQRGGELFF

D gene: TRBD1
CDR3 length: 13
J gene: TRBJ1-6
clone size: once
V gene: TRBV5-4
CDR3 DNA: TGTGCCACTCGGGACAGGGGGAATTCACCCCTCCACTTT
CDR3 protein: CATRDRGNSPLHF

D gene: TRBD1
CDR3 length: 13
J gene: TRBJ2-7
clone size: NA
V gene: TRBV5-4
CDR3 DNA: TGTGCCAGCAGCCGGACAGGGGGCGCGGGACAGTACTTC
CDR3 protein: CASSRTGGAGQYF

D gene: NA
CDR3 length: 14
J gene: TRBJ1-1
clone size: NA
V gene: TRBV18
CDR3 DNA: TGTGCCAGCTCACCAGGAGGTGGGGACACTGAAGCTTTCTTT
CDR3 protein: CASSPGGGDTEAFF

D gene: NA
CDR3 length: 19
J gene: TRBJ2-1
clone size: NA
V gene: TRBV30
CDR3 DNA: TGTGCCTGGAGTTCCGGGACAGGGCGCAGCGGGAGGTTTTACAATGAGCAGTTCTTC
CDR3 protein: CAWSSGTGRSGRFYNEQFF

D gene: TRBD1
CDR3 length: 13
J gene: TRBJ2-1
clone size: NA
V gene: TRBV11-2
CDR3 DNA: TGTGCCAGCAGCCCCGACAGGGGAAATGAGCAGTTCTTC
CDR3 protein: CASSPDRGNEQFF

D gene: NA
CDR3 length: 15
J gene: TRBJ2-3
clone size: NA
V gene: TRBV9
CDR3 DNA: TGTGCCAGCAGCGTAGAACAGGGTAGCACAGATACGCAGTATTTT
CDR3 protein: CASSVEQGSTDTQYF

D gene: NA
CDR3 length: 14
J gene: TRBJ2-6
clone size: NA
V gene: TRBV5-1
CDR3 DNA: TGCGCCAGCAGCCGGGAATCTGGGGCCAACGTCCTGACTTTC
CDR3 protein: CASSRESGANVLTF

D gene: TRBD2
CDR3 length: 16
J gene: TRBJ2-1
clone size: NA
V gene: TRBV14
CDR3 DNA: TGTGCCAGCAGCCAAGGCCTTAGCGGGAACGGACATGAGCAGTTCTTC
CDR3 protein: CASSQGLSGNGHEQFF

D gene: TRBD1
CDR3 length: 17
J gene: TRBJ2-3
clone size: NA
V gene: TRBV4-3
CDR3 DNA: TGCGCCAGCAGCCAACTTACCGGGACAGCAGGACAAGATACGCAGTATTTT
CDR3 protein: CASSQLTGTAGQDTQYF

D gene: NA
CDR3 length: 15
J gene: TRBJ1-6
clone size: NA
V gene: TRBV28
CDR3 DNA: TGTGCCAGCAGTTTATATACAGGGAATAATTCACCCCTCCACTTT
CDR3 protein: CASSLYTGNNSPLHF

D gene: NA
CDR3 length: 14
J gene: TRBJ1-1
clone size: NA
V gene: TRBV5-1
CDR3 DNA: TGCGCCAGCAGCTTGGTCGCGGGGGACACTGAAGCTTTCTTT
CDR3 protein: CASSLVAGDTEAFF

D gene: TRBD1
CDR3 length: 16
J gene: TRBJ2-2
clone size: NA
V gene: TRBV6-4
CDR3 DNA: TGTGCCAGCAGTGACTCGGACAGGGCGCACACCGGGGAGCTGTTTTTT
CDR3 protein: CASSDSDRAHTGELFF

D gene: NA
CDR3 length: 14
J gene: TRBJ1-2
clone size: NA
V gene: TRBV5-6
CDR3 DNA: TGTGCCAGCAGCCCCAGCCCAGGGGACTATGGCTACACCTTC
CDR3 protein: CASSPSPGDYGYTF

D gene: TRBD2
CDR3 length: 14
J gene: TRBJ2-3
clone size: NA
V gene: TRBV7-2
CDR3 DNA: TGTGCCAGCAGAGTAGCGGGAGAGACAGATACGCAGTATTTT
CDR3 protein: CASRVAGETDTQYF

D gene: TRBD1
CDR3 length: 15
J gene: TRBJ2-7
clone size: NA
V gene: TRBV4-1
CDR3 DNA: TGCGCCAGCAGCCTCGGGACAGGGGATCCCTACGAGCAGTACTTC
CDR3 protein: CASSLGTGDPYEQYF

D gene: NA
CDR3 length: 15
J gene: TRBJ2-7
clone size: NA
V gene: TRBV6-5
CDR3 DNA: TGTGCCAGCAGTTACTCGAGGACTACCTCCTACGAGCAGTACTTC
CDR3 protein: CASSYSRTTSYEQYF

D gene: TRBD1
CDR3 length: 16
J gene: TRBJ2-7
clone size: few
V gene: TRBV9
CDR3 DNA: TGTGCCAGCAGCGCATACAGGGGGCTGGATGGGTACGAGCAGTACTTC
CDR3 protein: CASSAYRGLDGYEQYF

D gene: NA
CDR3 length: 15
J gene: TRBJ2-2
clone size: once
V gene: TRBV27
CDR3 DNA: TGTGCCAGCAGTTTAGGAGGTGGGGTTACCGGGGAGCTGTTTTTT
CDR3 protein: CASSLGGGVTGELFF

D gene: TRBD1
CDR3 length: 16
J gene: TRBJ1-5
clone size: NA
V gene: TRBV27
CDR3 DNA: TGTGCCAGCAGGGCCTGGGGGGGACAGGGCAATCAGCCCCAGCATTTT
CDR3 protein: CASRAWGGQGNQPQHF

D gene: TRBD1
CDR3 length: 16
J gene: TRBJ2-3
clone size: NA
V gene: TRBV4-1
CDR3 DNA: TGCGCCAGCAGCCAACCGGGACAGGGGCTCCCAGATACGCAGTATTTT
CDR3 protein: CASSQPGQGLPDTQYF

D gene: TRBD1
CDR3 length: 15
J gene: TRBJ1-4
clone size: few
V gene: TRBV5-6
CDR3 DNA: TGTGCCAGCAGCTTCTCAGGGGGCGGACATGAAAAACTGTTTTTT
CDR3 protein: CASSFSGGGHEKLFF

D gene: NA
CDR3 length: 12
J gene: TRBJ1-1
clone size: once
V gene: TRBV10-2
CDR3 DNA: TGCGCCAGCAGCGCGACTTACGCTGAAGCTTTCTTT
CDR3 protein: CASSATYAEAFF

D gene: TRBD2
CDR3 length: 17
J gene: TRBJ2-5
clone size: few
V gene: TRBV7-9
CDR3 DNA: TGTTCCAGCAGCATCGGGACTAGCGGGAGCTACCAAGAGACCCAGTACTTC
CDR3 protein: CSSSIGTSGSYQETQYF

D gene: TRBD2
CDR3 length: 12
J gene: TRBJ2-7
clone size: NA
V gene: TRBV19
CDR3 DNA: TGTGCCAGCGGGACTAGCGGGTACGAGCAGTACTTC
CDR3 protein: CASGTSGYEQYF

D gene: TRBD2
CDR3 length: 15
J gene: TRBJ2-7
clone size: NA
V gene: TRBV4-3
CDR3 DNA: TGCGCCAGCAGCTACGGGACTAGTGGCTCCTACGAGCAGTACTTC
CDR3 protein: CASSYGTSGSYEQYF

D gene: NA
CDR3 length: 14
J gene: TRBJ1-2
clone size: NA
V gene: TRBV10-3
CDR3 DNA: TGTGCCATCAGTGAGTCGGCAGCTAACTATGGCTACACCTTC
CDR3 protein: CAISESAANYGYTF

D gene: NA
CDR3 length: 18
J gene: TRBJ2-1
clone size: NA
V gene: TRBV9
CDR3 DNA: TGTGCCAGCAGCGGACACCCGAAAGCGGACCGACTCTACAATGAGCAGTTCTTC
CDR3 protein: CASSGHPKADRLYNEQFF

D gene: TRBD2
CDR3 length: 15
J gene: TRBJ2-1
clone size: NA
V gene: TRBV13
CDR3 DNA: TGTGCCAGCAGCCCCCTGACTAGCGGTTACAATGAGCAGTTCTTC
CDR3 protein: CASSPLTSGYNEQFF

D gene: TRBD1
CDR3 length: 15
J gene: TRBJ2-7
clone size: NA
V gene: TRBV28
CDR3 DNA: TGTGCCAGCAACGACCTACAGGGGTTCTACCACGAGCAGTACTTC
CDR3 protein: CASNDLQGFYHEQYF

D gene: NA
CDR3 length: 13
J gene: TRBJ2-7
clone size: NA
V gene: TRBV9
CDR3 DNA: TGTGCCAGCAGCGGCCACAGGGCCTACGAGCAGTACTTC
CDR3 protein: CASSGHRAYEQYF

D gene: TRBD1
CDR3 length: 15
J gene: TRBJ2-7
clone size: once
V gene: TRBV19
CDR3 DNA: TGTGCCAGTTCCCGGACAGGGCCATTCACCTACGAGCAGTACTTC
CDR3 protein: CASSRTGPFTYEQYF

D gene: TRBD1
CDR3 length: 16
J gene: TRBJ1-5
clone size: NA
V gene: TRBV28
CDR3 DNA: TGTGCCAGCAGCTTGACAGGGGGCGCGGTGGGTCAGCCCCAGCATTTT
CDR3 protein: CASSLTGGAVGQPQHF

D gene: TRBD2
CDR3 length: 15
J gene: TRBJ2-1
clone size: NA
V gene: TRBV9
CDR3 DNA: TGTGCCAGCAGCGTAGGGACTAGCGGCTACAATGAGCAGTTCTTC
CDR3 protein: CASSVGTSGYNEQFF

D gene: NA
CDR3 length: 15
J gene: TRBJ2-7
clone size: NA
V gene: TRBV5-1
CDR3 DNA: TGCGCCAGCAGCTTTCTCGGACTGTCTTCCTACGAGCAGTACTTC
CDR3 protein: CASSFLGLSSYEQYF

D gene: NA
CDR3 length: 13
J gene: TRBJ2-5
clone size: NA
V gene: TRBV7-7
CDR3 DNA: TGTGCTAGCAGCTTAGGGCTTGCAGAGACCCAGTACTTC
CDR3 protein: CASSLGLAETQYF

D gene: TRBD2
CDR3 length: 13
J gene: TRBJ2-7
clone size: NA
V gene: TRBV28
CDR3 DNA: TGTGCCACCTCTAGCGGCCCCTCCTACGAGCAGTACTTC
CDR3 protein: CATSSGPSYEQYF

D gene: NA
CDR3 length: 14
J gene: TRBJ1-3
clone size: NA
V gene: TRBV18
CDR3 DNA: TGTGCCAGCTCACCGGAGAGCTCTGGAAACACCATATATTTT
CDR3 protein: CASSPESSGNTIYF

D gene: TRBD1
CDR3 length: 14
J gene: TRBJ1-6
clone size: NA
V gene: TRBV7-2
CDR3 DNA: TGTGCCAGCAGCTTGACAGGGGACAATTCACCCCTCCACTTT
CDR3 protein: CASSLTGDNSPLHF

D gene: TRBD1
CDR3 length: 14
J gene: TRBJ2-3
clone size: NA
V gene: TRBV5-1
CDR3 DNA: TGCGCCAGCAGCCGGACAGGGAGCACAGATACGCAGTATTTT
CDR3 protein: CASSRTGSTDTQYF

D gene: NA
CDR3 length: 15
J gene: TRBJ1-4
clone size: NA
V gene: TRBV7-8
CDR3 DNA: TGTGCCAGCAAGTCACACAGACCCACTAATGAAAAACTGTTTTTT
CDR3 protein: CASKSHRPTNEKLFF

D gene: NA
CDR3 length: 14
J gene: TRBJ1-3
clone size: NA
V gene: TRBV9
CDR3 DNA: TGTGCCAGCAGCGTAGACACGGGGGGAAACACCATATATTTT
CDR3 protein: CASSVDTGGNTIYF

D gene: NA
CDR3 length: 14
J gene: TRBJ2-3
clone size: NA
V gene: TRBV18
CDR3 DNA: TGTGCCAGCTCTCCAAAACAGAGCACAGATACGCAGTATTTT
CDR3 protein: CASSPKQSTDTQYF

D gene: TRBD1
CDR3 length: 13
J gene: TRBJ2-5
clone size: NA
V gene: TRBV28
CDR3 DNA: TGTGCCAGCAGTTTGAGGGACAGGGGGGAGCAGTACTTC
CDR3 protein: CASSLRDRGEQYF

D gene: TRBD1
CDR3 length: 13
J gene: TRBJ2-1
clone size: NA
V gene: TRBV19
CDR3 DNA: TGTGCCAGTAGTAGGGGACAGGACAATGAGCAGTTCTTC
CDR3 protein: CASSRGQDNEQFF

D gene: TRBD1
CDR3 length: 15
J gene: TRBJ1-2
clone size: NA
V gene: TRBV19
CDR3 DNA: TGTGCCAGTACCCATAACGGACAGGGACACTATGGCTACACCTTC
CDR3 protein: CASTHNGQGHYGYTF

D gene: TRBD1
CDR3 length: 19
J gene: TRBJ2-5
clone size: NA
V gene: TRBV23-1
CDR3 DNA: TGCGCCAGCAGCCACACGACAGGGGGATTAGCGGAGGCAGGAGAGACCCAGTACTTC
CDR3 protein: CASSHTTGGLAEAGETQYF

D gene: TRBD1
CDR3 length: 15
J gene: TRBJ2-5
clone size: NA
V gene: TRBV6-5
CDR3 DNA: TGTGCCAGCAGAAGGACAGGGAAGTACCAAGAGACCCAGTACTTC
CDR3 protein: CASRRTGKYQETQYF

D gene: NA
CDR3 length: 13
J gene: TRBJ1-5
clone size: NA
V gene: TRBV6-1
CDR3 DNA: TGTGCCAGCAGTGAAATCCTAAATCAGCCCCAGCATTTT
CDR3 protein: CASSEILNQPQHF

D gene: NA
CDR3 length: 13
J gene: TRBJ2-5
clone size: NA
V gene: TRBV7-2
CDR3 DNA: TGTGCCAGCAGCCCCCGACAGGTCGAGACCCAGTACTTC
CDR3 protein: CASSPRQVETQYF

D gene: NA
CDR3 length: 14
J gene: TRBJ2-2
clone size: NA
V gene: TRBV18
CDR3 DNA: TGTGCCAGCTCTCCTCAGGAGGTCACCGGGGAGCTGTTTTTT
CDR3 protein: CASSPQEVTGELFF

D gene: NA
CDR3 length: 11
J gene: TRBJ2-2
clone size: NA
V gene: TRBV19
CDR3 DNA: TGTGCCAGTATCCTCGCCGGGGAGCTGTTTTTT
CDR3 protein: CASILAGELFF

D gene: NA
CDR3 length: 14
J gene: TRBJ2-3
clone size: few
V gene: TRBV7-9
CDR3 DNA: TGTGCCAGCAGCTTAGCGCAAGCAGGAGATACGCAGTATTTT
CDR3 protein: CASSLAQAGDTQYF